The next 30 T cell receptor beta chains were all read from a single sample in a study of T cell responses to AZD1222 COVID-19 vaccine. TCRdb keeps only in-frame clones here, not all; method: immunoSEQ multiplex PCR. The sample lists roughly 120,000 clones; roughly 86% were seen once. Specimen: peripheral blood, collected 28 days after the second AZD1222 dose. These receptors came from an adult who received the AZD1222 COVID-19 vaccine.

The rearrangement links TRBV5-8 to TRBJ2-4; 8 nucleotides match TRBD1. V lost 3 bases and J lost 0; bases outside the gene matches: 11. The germline V gene has CDR1 SGHTS and CDR2 YDEGEE. The CDR3 has 18 residues. The CDR3 sequence is CASSSWTGQLLAKNIQYF. CDR3 sequence (DNA): TGTGCCAGCAGCTCCTGGACAGGGCAACTTTTAGCCAAAAACATTCAGTACTTC.

The gene calls are TRBV29-1 and TRBJ1-1; TRBD1 aligns across 8 bases. Germline trimming cut 6 bases from V and 3 bases from J; bases unmatched to any gene: 12. The CDR3 is 15 amino acids. CDR1 is SQVTM and CDR2 is ANQGSEA in the germline V gene. The CDR3 loop is CSVFIGGQAHTEAFF. The CDR3 DNA follows: TGCAGCGTCTTCATAGGGGGACAGGCCCACACTGAAGCTTTCTTT.

The gene calls are TRBV19 and TRBJ1-5, with 8 bases lining up with TRBD1. The CDR3 is made up of 14 amino acids. CDR1 and CDR2 (germline): LNHDA, SQIVND (reference sequence). V gave up 5 bases and J gave up 5 bases; unmatched junction bases: 5. The CDR3 region is CASSVDRGYQPQHF. The CDR3 DNA reads TGTGCCAGTAGTGTCGACAGGGGTTATCAGCCCCAGCATTTT. The full variable domain, rest sourced from reference TRBV19 and TRBJ1-5, is DGGITQSPKYLFRKEGQNVTLSCEQNLNHDAMYWYRQDPGQGLRLIYYSQIVNDFQKGDIAEGYSVSREKKESFPLTVTSAQKNPTAFYLCASSVDRGYQPQHFGDGTRLSIL.

The V and J genes are TRBV10-3 and TRBJ1-1, with TRBD1 as a possible D gene (6 bases). V dropped 2 bases and J dropped 2 bases, with 9 bases sitting between them. Germline CDR1 reads ENHRY; CDR2 reads SYGVKD. The length of the CDR3 is 14 residues. CDR3 in DNA: TGTGCCATCAGTGAGGGACAGAGAAACACTGAAGCTTTCTTT. This sequence encodes CAISEGQRNTEAFF.

V gene TRBV5-5 combines with J gene TRBJ1-1; D not certain. This CDR3 has 13 residues. Germline loops: CDR1 SGHKS, CDR2 YYEKEE (reference sequence). The V gene lost 1 base and the J gene lost 1 base, with 5 bases spanning the gap. CDR3 amino acids: CASSLMPNTEAFF. CDR3 DNA sequence: TGTGCCAGCAGCTTGATGCCGAACACTGAAGCTTTCTTT.

The V and J genes are TRBV15 and TRBJ2-7, with 14 bases fitting TRBD2. This CDR3 is built from 13 residues. CDR1 LNHNV and CDR2 YYDKDF come from the germline V gene (reference sequence). Trimming cost V 6 bases and J 7 bases; bases outside gene matches: 2. In DNA, the CDR3 is TGTGCCACCAGGTGGACTAGCGGGAGGGAGCAGTACTTC. It specifies CATRWTSGREQYF.

The J gene is TRBJ2-7, the V gene TRBV19; unclear D gene. Germline loops: CDR1 LNHDA, CDR2 SQIVND (reference sequence). The ends were cut back, 1 base at V and 0 bases at J, with 10 bases in the middle. The CDR3 runs 15 residues. This chain's CDR3 is CASSIGSGTSYEQYF. The CDR3, as DNA: TGTGCCAGTAGTATAGGGTCCGGAACCTCCTACGAGCAGTACTTC.

J is TRBJ1-2 and V is TRBV7-9; TRBD1 matches 9 bases. The CDR3 runs to 14 residues. Germline V gives CDR1 SEHNR, CDR2 FQNEAQ (reference sequence). V was clipped by 6 bases and J by 7 bases; unmatched bases: 9. CDR3 loop: CASRRKQGAFGYTF. The CDR3 DNA sequence: TGTGCCAGCAGAAGGAAACAGGGGGCTTTTGGCTACACCTTC.

The genes are TRBV19 and TRBJ1-1; 7 bases agree with TRBD1. The CDR3 contains 11 residues. Trimming removed 10 bases from V and 3 bases from J; junction bases left unmatched: 2. Per germline, CDR1 LNHDA and CDR2 SQIVND (reference sequence). The CDR3 is CANDRDTEAFF. CDR3 sequence (DNA): TGTGCCAACGACAGGGACACTGAAGCTTTCTTT.

V gene TRBV9 combines with J gene TRBJ1-6, with no clear D. Per germline, CDR1 SGDLS and CDR2 YYNGEE. This CDR3 is built from 16 residues. V dropped 4 bases and J dropped 10 bases, with 21 bases sitting between them. The CDR3 spells CASSPPGEREGSPLHF. Written as DNA, the CDR3 is TGTGCCAGCAGCCCTCCCGGAGAGAGGGAAGGGTCACCCCTCCACTTT.

The rearrangement uses TRBV19 and TRBJ1-5, with 7 positions matching TRBD1. This CDR3 comprises 15 residues. V trimming: 3 bases; J trimming: 2 bases; junction bases outside the gene matches: 4. From germline, CDR1 is LNHDA and CDR2 SQIVND (reference sequence). The CDR3 loop is CASSIGGTGNQPQHF. CDR3 sequence (DNA): TGTGCCAGTAGTATTGGGGGGACAGGCAATCAGCCCCAGCATTTT.

The rearrangement uses TRBV6-5 and TRBJ2-3; possibly TRBD1 for D (6 bases). From germline, CDR1 is MNHEY and CDR2 SVGAGI. Trimming took off 0 bases at V and 3 bases at J, with 13 bases between the two ends. This CDR3 has 16 residues. This CDR3 reads CASSYSFGGATDTQYF. The CDR3 DNA follows: TGTGCCAGCAGTTACTCGTTTGGGGGCGCAACAGATACGCAGTATTTT.

V and J are TRBV6-1 and TRBJ1-2; no definite D call. Trimming shortened V by 1 base and J by 7 bases, and 13 bases separated the two germline ends. This CDR3 contains 14 residues. CDR1 MNHNS and CDR2 SASEGT come from the germline V gene. The CDR3 protein is CASSEVGGLAGYTF. The CDR3 bases are TGTGCCAGCAGTGAAGTCGGAGGGTTAGCTGGCTACACCTTC.

The chain couples TRBV13 to TRBJ2-7; D perhaps matches TRBD2 (5 bases). The germline CDR1 and CDR2 sequences are PRHDT and FYEKMQ (reference sequence). The CDR3 is 15 residues long. The V gene lost 4 bases and the J gene lost 1 base, with 14 bases spanning the gap. The CDR3 nucleotides read TGTGCCAGCAGCTACCGCGGTGGAGGATCCTACGAGCAGTACTTC. Translation: CASSYRGGGSYEQYF.

J is TRBJ1-3 and V is TRBV30, with unresolved D. There are 13 residues in the CDR3. In germline, CDR1 is GTSNPN, CDR2 SVGIG (reference sequence). V was clipped by 1 base and J by 3 bases, with 7 bases between them. CDR3 protein: CAWSASSGNTIYF. For the CDR3, the DNA is TGTGCCTGGAGTGCCAGTAGTGGAAACACCATATATTTT.

The chain employs TRBV28 and TRBJ1-2; possible D gene TRBD1, 6 bases. From germline, CDR1 is MDHEN and CDR2 SYDVKM. The CDR3 is made up of 14 amino acids. Trimming cost V 5 bases and J 8 bases, with 18 bases left between them. The chain's CDR3 is CASSLNDGQGGYTF. The CDR3 coding sequence is TGTGCCAGCAGTCTAAACGACGGTCAGGGGGGCTACACCTTC.

V gene TRBV12-3 or TRBV12-4 combines with J gene TRBJ1-2; D gene ambiguous. V lost 3 bases, J lost 7 bases, and 12 bases lay in between. The CDR3 runs 13 residues. The chain's CDR3 is CASSLAGPGGYTF. The CDR3 DNA sequence: TGTGCCAGCAGTTTGGCAGGCCCAGGTGGCTACACCTTC.

The rearrangement links TRBV6-4 to TRBJ2-5; TRBD2 matches 8 bases. In germline, CDR1 is MRHNA, CDR2 SNTAGT. With V trimmed by 3 bases and J by 4 bases, 7 bases remained unmatched. The CDR3 totals 15 residues. The CDR3 sequence: CASSEYGGAGETQYF. CDR3 nucleotide sequence: TGTGCCAGCAGTGAGTACGGGGGGGCCGGAGAGACCCAGTACTTC.

The rearrangement joins TRBV30 to TRBJ2-2, with 7 bases lining up with TRBD1. CDR1 and CDR2 (germline): GTSNPN, SVGIG (reference sequence). V was pared by 4 bases and J by 8 bases, with 1 base of the junction left unmatched. The CDR3 consists of 11 residues. The CDR3 sequence is CAWKGAGELFF. The CDR3, as DNA: TGTGCCTGGAAGGGGGCAGGGGAGCTGTTTTTT.

The rearrangement links TRBV18 to TRBJ2-1; 9 nucleotides agree with TRBD2. CDR3 length: 13 amino acids. V gave up 3 bases and J gave up 12 bases; unmatched junction bases: 6. Per the germline V gene, CDR1 is KGHSH and CDR2 is LQKENI. As DNA, the CDR3 is TGTGCCAGCTCACCGGTGCGGGGGGGCGGGCAGTTCTTC. It is translated as CASSPVRGGGQFF.

V gene TRBV18 combines with J gene TRBJ2-3, with D unclear. Trimming removed 2 bases from V and 0 bases from J, with 15 bases in between. Looked up from germline, CDR1 is KGHSH and CDR2 is LQKENI. This CDR3 is 17 amino acids long. The CDR3 loop reads CASSPIPFGSSTDTQYF. In DNA, the CDR3 is TGTGCCAGCTCACCAATTCCTTTCGGCAGTAGCACAGATACGCAGTATTTT.

This clone was picked up one time. This sequence joins TRBV20-1 and TRBJ2-1; D is undetermined. Germline V gene lookup returns CDR1 DFQATT and CDR2 SNEGSKA (reference sequence). The CDR3 extends over 11 amino acids. The V gene lost 4 bases and the J gene lost 8 bases, with 9 bases spanning the gap. Written as DNA, the CDR3 is TGCAGTGCTAATCTAGATCATGAGCAGTTCTTC. Protein product: CSANLDHEQFF.

This chain links TRBV10-3 with TRBJ1-1; D is possibly TRBD1 (6 bases). The CDR3 has 14 residues. From germline, CDR1 is ENHRY and CDR2 SYGVKD. Trimming pared 6 bases from V and 0 bases from J, leaving 11 bases between. This CDR3 is CAIRLDRLNTEAFF. In nucleotides, the CDR3 is TGTGCCATCAGACTTGACAGGCTGAACACTGAAGCTTTCTTT.

This chain joins TRBV6-2 or TRBV6-3 and TRBJ2-5; 8 nucleotides match TRBD2. Per germline, CDR1 MNHEY and CDR2 SVGEGT. V was pared by 2 bases and J by 4 bases, with 6 bases of the junction left unmatched. The CDR3 covers 15 residues. CDR3 in DNA: TGTGCCAGCAGTTACAGGACCCGGGAGGGAGAGACCCAGTACTTC. It encodes CASSYRTREGETQYF.

The chain links TRBV30 to TRBJ1-1, with D perhaps matching TRBD1 (5 bases). Trimming stripped 2 bases from V and 8 bases from J, with 9 bases between. Germline-derived CDR1 and CDR2 are GTSNPN and SVGIG (reference sequence). The CDR3 consists of 11 residues. The CDR3 nucleotides are TGTGCCTGGAGTATGAGGACAGAAGCTTTCTTT. This translates into CAWSMRTEAFF.

The V and J genes are TRBV30 and TRBJ1-1; D may be TRBD1 (5 bases). The CDR3 is made up of 13 amino acids. The ends were cut back, 4 bases at V and 1 base at J, with 10 bases in the middle. CDR1 and CDR2 from the germline V gene are GTSNPN and SVGIG (reference sequence). This CDR3 is CAWMWTPNTEAFF. CDR3 DNA sequence: TGTGCCTGGATGTGGACACCGAACACTGAAGCTTTCTTT. The full variable domain, with the rest looked up from reference TRBV30 and TRBJ1-1, is SQTIHQWPATLVQPVGSPLSLECTVEGTSNPNLYWYRQAAGRGLQLLFYSVGIGQISSEVPQNLSASRPQDRQFILSSKKLLLSDSGFYLCAWMWTPNTEAFFGQGTRLTVV.

This chain joins TRBV5-4 and TRBJ1-1; TRBD1 is a possible D gene (5 bases). This CDR3 has 14 amino acids. Germline V lookup: CDR1 SGHNT, CDR2 YYREEE (reference sequence). V was shortened by 4 bases and J by 1 base, with 11 bases between the two germline ends. The CDR3 DNA reads as TGTGCCAGCAGCCGATATACAGGGAACACTGAAGCTTTCTTT. This encodes CASSRYTGNTEAFF.

The chain joins TRBV11-2 to TRBJ1-2; D is perhaps TRBD1 (5 bases). Germline assignment: CDR1 SGHAT and CDR2 FQNNGV. This CDR3 spans 13 amino acids. V shed 3 bases and J shed 4 bases, with 9 bases lying between them. This CDR3 reads CASSFHGAYGYTF. The CDR3 nucleotides are TGTGCCAGCAGCTTTCATGGGGCCTATGGCTACACCTTC.

The genes are TRBV6-6 and TRBJ2-1; tentative D call: TRBD1 (6 bases). CDR1 is MNHNY and CDR2 is SVGAGI in the germline V gene (reference sequence). The CDR3 is 16 amino acids. V lost 1 base to trimming and J lost 3 bases, with 13 bases between them. As DNA, the CDR3 is TGTGCCAGCAGTTACTTGTCCAGGGGTCACTACAATGAGCAGTTCTTC. Amino acids: CASSYLSRGHYNEQFF.

V and J are TRBV14 and TRBJ1-4; TRBD1 agrees at 7 bases. CDR3 length: 18 amino acids. V dropped 4 bases and J dropped 3; count of bases not matched to a gene: 14. Germline CDR1 and CDR2: SGHDN and FVKESK. The CDR3 DNA reads as TGTGCCAGCAGCCGGGACTCAACAGGGGCTTGGGCTAATGAAAAACTGTTTTTT. Its protein product is CASSRDSTGAWANEKLFF.